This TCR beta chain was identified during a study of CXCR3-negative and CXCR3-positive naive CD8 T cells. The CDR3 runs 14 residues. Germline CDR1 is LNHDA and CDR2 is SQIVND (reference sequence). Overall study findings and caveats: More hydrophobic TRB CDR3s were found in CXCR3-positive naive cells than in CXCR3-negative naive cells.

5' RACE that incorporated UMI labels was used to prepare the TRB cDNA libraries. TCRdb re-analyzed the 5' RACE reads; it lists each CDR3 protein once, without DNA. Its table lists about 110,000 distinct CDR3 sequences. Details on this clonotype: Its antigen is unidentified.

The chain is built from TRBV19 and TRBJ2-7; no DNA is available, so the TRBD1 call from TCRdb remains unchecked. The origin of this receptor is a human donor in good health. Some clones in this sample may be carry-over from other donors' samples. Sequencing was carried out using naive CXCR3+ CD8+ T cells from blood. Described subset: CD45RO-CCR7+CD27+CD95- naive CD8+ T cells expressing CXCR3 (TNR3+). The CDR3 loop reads CASSISGVSYEQYF.